The 5 T cell receptor beta chains below were found in one sample sequenced in a study of blood T cell repertoires in COVID-19 (TCRdb year 2020). Library generation was performed with the immunoSEQ multiplex PCR assay. Held by TCRdb, this immuneACCESS table contains in-frame sequences only and omits some clones. Under half of the omission traces to an unresolved V gene where checked; the cause of the rest is unknown. Within this sample are roughly 190,000 clones, with 89% of them counted one time only. The top ten clonotypes cover about 0.77% of the sample. The sequenced sample consisted of PBMCs or T cells enriched from blood (not recorded which). The receptor set was obtained from a woman younger than 35 who had recovered from COVID-19.

The rearrangement uses TRBV20-1 and TRBJ2-5, with 9 bases identical to TRBD2. V shed 3 bases and J 1 base; nucleotides not matched to a gene: 6. CDR1 is DFQATT, CDR2 SNEGSKA, per germline (reference sequence). The CDR3 sequence is 15 residues long. The DNA of the CDR3 is TGCAGTGCTAGTTTAGGACTAGCGCCCCAAGAGACCCAGTACTTC. Protein: CSASLGLAPQETQYF.

J is TRBJ2-1 and V is TRBV6-1; D not resolved. V shed 11 bases and J shed 6 bases, with 14 bases lying between them. This CDR3 spans 12 amino acids. Germline assignment: CDR1 MNHNS and CDR2 SASEGT. CDR3 in amino acids: CAASPAANEQFF. CDR3 nucleotide sequence: TGTGCCGCGTCCCCCGCGGCCAATGAGCAGTTCTTC.

The V gene is TRBV28, the J gene TRBJ1-2, with TRBD1 matching over 7 bases. The germline gives CDR1 MDHEN, CDR2 SYDVKM. The CDR3 is made up of 17 amino acids. V lost 2 bases, J lost 9 bases, and 18 bases stayed unmatched. CDR3 sequence: CASSLIRAGPLGGRYTF. As DNA, the CDR3 is TGTGCCAGCAGTTTAATAAGGGCCGGCCCGTTAGGGGGCCGCTACACCTTC.

The V call is TRBV5-1, the J call TRBJ2-7; 11 bases agree with TRBD1. From germline, CDR1 is SGHRS and CDR2 YFSETQ. Trimming cost V 4 bases and J 0 bases; bases outside gene matches: 3. The CDR3 runs to 15 residues. CDR3: CASSRDRGSSYEQYF. CDR3 DNA sequence: TGCGCCAGCAGCCGGGACAGGGGGAGCTCCTACGAGCAGTACTTC. Together with reference TRBV5-1 and TRBJ2-7, the CDR3 gives the full variable domain: KAGVTQTPRYLIKTRGQQVTLSCSPISGHRSVSWYQQTPGQGLQFLFEYFSETQRNKGNFPGRFSGRQFSNSRSEMNVSTLELGDSALYLCASSRDRGSSYEQYFGPGTRLTVT.

This clone was observed a few times. The chain couples TRBV19 to TRBJ1-4, with D possibly matching TRBD1 (5 bases). Germline V gene sequence: CDR1 LNHDA, CDR2 SQIVND (reference sequence). CDR3 length: 16 amino acids. V lost 4 bases, J lost 3 bases, and 15 bases lay in between. The CDR3 nucleotides read TGTGCCAGTAGTAAAGGACAAGTCCCTTCTAATGAAAAACTGTTTTTT. Translation: CASSKGQVPSNEKLFF.